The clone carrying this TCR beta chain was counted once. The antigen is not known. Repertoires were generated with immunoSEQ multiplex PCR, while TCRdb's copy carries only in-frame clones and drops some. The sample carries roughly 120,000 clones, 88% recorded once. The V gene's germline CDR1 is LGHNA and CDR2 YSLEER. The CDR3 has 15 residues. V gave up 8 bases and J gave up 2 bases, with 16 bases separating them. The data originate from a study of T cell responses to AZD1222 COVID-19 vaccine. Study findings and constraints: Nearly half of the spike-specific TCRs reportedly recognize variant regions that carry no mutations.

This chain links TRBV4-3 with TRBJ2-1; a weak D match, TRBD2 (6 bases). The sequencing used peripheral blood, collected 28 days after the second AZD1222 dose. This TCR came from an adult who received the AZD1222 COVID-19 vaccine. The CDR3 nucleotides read TGCGCCAGCGGACTCTTAGCGGAACCCTACAATGAGCAGTTCTTC. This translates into CASGLLAEPYNEQFF.